This T cell receptor (beta chain) emerged from a study of CXCR3-negative and CXCR3-positive naive CD8 T cells. The study's findings and limits: In CXCR3-positive naive cells, the TRB CDR3s were more hydrophobic than in CXCR3-negative naive cells.

Comments on this clonotype: No antigen is known for it.

UMI labels and 5' RACE were used to prepare the TRB cDNA libraries. With the 5' RACE reads reprocessed, TCRdb shows one record per CDR3 protein and no DNA. The repertoire shows 150,000 to 160,000 distinct CDR3 sequences; the top ten hold nearly 0.5%. Germline CDR1 SGDLS, CDR2 YYNGEE. This CDR3 has 14 residues. This receptor was identified in a human donor in good health. Some clones in this sample may be carry-over from other donors' samples. What was sequenced was naive CXCR3+ CD8+ T cells from blood. Subset in this sample: CD45RO-CCR7+CD27+CD95- naive CD8+ T cells expressing CXCR3 (TNR3+). This sequence joins TRBV9 and TRBJ2-7; the D call of TRBD1 rests on TCRdb alone, since no DNA is present to check it. CDR3 region: CASSVDRGGDEQYF.